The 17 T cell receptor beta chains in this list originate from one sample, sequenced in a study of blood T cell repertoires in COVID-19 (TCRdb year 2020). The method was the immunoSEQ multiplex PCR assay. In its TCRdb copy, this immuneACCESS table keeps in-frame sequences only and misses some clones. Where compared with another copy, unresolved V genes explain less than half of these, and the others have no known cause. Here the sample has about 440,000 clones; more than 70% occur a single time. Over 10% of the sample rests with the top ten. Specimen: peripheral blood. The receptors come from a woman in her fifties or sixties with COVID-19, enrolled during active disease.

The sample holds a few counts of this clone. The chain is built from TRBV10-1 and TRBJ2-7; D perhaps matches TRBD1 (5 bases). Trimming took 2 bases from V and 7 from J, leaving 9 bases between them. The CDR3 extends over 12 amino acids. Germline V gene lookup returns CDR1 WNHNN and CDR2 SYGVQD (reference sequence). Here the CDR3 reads CASSEIQGEQYF. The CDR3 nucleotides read TGCGCCAGCAGTGAGATCCAGGGAGAGCAGTACTTC.

DNA of the CDR3: TGTGCCAGCAGTTACTGGACAGGTGAAGCTTTCTTT. Its protein product is CASSYWTGEAFF. The chain carries TRBV6-5 and TRBJ1-1; 7 bases are shared with TRBD1. V dropped 1 base and J dropped 7; count of bases not matched to a gene: 0. This CDR3 region has 12 residues. Looked up from germline, CDR1 is MNHEY and CDR2 is SVGAGI.

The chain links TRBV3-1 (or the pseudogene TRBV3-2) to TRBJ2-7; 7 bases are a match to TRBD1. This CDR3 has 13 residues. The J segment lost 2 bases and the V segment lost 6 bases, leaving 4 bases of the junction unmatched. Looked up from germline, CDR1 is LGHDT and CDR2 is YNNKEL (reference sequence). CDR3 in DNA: TGTGCCAGCAGACAGGGACAGACCTACGAGCAGTACTTC. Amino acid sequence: CASRQGQTYEQYF.

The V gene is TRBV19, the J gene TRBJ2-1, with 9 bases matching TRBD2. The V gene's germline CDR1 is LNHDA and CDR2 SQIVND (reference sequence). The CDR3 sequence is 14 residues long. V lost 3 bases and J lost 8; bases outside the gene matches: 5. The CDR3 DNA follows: TGTGCCAGTAGTATGGCGGGGGGGCTCGATGAGCAGTTCTTC. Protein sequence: CASSMAGGLDEQFF. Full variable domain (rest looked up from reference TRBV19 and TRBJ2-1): DGGITQSPKYLFRKEGQNVTLSCEQNLNHDAMYWYRQDPGQGLRLIYYSQIVNDFQKGDIAEGYSVSREKKESFPLTVTSAQKNPTAFYLCASSMAGGLDEQFFGPGTRLTVL.

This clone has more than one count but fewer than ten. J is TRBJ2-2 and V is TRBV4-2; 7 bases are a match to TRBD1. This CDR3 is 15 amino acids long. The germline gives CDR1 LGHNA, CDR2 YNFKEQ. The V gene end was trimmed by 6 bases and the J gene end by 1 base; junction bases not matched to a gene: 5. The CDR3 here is CASSPTGVNTGELFF. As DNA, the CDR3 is TGTGCCAGCAGTCCAACAGGGGTGAACACCGGGGAGCTGTTTTTT.

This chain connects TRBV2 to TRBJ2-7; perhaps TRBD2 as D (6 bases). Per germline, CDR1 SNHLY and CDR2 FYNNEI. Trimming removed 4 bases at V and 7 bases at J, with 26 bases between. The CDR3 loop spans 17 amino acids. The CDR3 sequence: CASSGAGSGLLGREQYF. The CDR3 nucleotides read TGTGCCAGCAGTGGGGCGGGATCGGGGCTCTTGGGTAGGGAGCAGTACTTC.

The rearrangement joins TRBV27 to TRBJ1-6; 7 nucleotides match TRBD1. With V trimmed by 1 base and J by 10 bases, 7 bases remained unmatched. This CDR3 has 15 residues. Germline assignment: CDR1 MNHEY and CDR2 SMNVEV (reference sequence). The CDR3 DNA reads TGTGCCAGCAGTTTATTGACAGGGAATGGGTCACCCCTCCACTTT. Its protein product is CASSLLTGNGSPLHF.

The CDR3 reads CASLRQAQNIQYF. The CDR3 DNA is TGCGCCAGCCTCAGACAGGCCCAAAACATTCAGTACTTC. The chain couples TRBV10-2 to TRBJ2-4, with D perhaps TRBD1 (6 bases). CDR3 length: 13 residues. CDR1 is WSHSY, CDR2 SAAADI, per germline. V lost 8 bases to trimming and J lost 5 bases, with 13 bases between them.

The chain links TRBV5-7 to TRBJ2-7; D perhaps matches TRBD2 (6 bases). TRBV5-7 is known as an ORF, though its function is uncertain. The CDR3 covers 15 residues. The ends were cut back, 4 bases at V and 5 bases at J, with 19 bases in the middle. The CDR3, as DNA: TGTGCCAGCAGCGTGACCGGGAGCTCCGGAAACGAGCAGTACTTC. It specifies CASSVTGSSGNEQYF.

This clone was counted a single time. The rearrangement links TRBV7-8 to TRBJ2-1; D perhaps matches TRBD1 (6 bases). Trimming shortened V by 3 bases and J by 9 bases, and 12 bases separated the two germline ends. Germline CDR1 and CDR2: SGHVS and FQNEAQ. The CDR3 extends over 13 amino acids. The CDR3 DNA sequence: TGTGCCAGCAGCTTTCGACAGGCGGGTGAGCAGTTCTTC. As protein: CASSFRQAGEQFF.

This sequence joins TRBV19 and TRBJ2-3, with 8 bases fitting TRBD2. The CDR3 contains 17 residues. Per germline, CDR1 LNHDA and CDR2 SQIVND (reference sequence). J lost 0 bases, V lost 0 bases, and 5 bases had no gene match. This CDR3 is CASSIDHSGASTDTQYF. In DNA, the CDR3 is TGTGCCAGTAGTATAGATCATAGCGGGGCTAGCACAGATACGCAGTATTTT.

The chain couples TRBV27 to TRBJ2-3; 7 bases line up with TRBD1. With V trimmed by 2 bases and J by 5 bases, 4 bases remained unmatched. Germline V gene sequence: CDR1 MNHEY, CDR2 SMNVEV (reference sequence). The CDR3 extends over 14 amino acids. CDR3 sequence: CASSLQGVLDTQYF. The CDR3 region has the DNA TGTGCCAGCAGTTTACAGGGGGTCCTAGATACGCAGTATTTT.

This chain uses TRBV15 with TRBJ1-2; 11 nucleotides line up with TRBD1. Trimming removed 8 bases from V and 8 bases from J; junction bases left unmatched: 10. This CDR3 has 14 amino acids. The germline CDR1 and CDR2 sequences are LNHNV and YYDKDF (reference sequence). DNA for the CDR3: TGTGCCACCGTCCCGGACAGGGGGCTGGGGGGCTACACCTTC. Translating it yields CATVPDRGLGGYTF.

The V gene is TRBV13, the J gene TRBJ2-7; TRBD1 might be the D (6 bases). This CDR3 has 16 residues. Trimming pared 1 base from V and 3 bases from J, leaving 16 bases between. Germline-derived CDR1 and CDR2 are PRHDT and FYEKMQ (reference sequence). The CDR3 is CASSLVRAGDSYEQYF. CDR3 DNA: TGTGCCAGCAGCTTAGTTCGGGCAGGGGATAGCTACGAGCAGTACTTC.

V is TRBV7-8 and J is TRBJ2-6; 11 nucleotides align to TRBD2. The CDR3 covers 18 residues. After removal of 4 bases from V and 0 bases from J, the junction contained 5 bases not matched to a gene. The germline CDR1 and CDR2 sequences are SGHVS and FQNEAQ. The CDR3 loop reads CASSSYSGGASGANVLTF. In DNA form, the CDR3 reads TGTGCCAGCAGCTCCTATAGCGGGGGGGCCTCTGGGGCCAACGTCCTGACTTTC.

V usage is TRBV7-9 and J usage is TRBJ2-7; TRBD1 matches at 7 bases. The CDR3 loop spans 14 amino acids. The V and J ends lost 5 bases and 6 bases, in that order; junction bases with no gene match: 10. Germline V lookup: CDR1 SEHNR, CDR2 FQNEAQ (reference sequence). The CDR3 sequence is CASSQIHRGTEQYF. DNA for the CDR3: TGTGCCAGCAGCCAGATTCACAGGGGAACCGAGCAGTACTTC.

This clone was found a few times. CDR3 DNA sequence: TGTGCCAGCAGCCAAGAATACGGTAGGGGTTACTACGAGCAGTACTTC. This gives the protein CASSQEYGRGYYEQYF. The chain is built from TRBV4-2 and TRBJ2-7; D may be TRBD1 (5 bases). The ends were cut back, 0 bases at V and 3 bases at J, with 15 bases in the middle. This CDR3 has 16 residues. Germline CDR1 reads LGHNA; CDR2 reads YNFKEQ.